The T cell receptor (beta chain) described here comes from a study of blood T cell repertoires in COVID-19. The CDR3 has 12 residues. The V end lost 7 bases, the J end lost 5 bases, and 15 bases lay between the germline ends. Germline V gene sequence: CDR1 SQVTM, CDR2 ANQGSEA. Clones were read by immunoSEQ multiplex PCR, and TCRdb kept only the in-frame ones, dropping some. Of 15,000 to 20,000 clones in the sample, just under 95% were seen once. The sequenced sample consisted of peripheral blood. The TCR originated in a human donor in a cohort sampled during active COVID-19. The J gene is TRBJ2-7, the V gene TRBV29-1, with D hard to call. The CDR3 region has the DNA TGCAGCGCCAGCGAACGTGCAGACGAGCAGTACTTC. It translates to CSASERADEQYF.